The clone carrying this TCR beta chain was seen a few times. This sample was taken from a study of glioma-infiltrating T cells after dendritic cell vaccination. Up to 2 ug genomic DNA was used for TCRB CDR3 amplification. The assay was immunoSEQ multiplex PCR, and TCRdb's table has in-frame clones only and misses some. Among roughly 51,000 clones listed, 85% were seen once. Trimming took 5 bases from V and 4 from J; bases not matched to a gene: 9. The CDR3 contains 15 residues. Germline CDR1 SGHTA, CDR2 FQGTGA. This TCR derives from a human donor with glioblastoma. The V and J genes are TRBV7-3 and TRBJ1-1, with TRBD1 matching over 8 bases. The input for sequencing was blood, taken before dendritic cell vaccination. The CDR3 sequence: CASSPWTGQGTEAFF. CDR3 coding DNA: TGTGCCAGCAGCCCCTGGACAGGGCAGGGCACTGAAGCTTTCTTT.